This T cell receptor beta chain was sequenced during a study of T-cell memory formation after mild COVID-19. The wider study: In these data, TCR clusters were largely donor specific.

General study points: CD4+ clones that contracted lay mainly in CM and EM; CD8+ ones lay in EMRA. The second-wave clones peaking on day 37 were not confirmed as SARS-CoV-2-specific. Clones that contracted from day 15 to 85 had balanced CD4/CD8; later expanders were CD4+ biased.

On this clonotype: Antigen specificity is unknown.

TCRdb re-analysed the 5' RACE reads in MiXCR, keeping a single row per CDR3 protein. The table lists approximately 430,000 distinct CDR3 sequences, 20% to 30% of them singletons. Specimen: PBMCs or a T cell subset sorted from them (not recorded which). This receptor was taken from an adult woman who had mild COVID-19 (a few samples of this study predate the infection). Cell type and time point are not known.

The CDR3 protein is CSAPTPARGVTDTQYF. Here the CDR3 DNA reads TGCAGTGCCCCCACCCCGGCCAGGGGCGTCACAGATACGCAGTATTTT. The genes are TRBV20-1 and TRBJ2-3, with D possibly matching TRBD1 (6 bases). This CDR3 region has 16 residues. The germline V gene has CDR1 DFQATT and CDR2 SNEGSKA (reference sequence). The ends were cut back, 6 bases at V and 2 bases at J, with 21 bases in the middle.